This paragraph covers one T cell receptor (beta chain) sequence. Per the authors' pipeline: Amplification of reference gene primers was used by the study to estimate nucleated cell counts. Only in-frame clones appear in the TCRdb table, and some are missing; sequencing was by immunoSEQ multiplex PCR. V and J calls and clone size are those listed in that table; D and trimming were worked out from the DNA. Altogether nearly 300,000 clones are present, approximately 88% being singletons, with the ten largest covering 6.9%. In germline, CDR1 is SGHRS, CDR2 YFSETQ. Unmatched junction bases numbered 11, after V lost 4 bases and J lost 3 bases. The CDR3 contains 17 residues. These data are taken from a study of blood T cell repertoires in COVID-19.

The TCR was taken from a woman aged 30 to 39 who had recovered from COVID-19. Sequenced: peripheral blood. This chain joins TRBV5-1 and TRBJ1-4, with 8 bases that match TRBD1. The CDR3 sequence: CASSAGGAIVANEKLFF. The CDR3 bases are TGCGCCAGCAGCGCAGGGGGCGCGATTGTAGCTAATGAAAAACTGTTTTTT.